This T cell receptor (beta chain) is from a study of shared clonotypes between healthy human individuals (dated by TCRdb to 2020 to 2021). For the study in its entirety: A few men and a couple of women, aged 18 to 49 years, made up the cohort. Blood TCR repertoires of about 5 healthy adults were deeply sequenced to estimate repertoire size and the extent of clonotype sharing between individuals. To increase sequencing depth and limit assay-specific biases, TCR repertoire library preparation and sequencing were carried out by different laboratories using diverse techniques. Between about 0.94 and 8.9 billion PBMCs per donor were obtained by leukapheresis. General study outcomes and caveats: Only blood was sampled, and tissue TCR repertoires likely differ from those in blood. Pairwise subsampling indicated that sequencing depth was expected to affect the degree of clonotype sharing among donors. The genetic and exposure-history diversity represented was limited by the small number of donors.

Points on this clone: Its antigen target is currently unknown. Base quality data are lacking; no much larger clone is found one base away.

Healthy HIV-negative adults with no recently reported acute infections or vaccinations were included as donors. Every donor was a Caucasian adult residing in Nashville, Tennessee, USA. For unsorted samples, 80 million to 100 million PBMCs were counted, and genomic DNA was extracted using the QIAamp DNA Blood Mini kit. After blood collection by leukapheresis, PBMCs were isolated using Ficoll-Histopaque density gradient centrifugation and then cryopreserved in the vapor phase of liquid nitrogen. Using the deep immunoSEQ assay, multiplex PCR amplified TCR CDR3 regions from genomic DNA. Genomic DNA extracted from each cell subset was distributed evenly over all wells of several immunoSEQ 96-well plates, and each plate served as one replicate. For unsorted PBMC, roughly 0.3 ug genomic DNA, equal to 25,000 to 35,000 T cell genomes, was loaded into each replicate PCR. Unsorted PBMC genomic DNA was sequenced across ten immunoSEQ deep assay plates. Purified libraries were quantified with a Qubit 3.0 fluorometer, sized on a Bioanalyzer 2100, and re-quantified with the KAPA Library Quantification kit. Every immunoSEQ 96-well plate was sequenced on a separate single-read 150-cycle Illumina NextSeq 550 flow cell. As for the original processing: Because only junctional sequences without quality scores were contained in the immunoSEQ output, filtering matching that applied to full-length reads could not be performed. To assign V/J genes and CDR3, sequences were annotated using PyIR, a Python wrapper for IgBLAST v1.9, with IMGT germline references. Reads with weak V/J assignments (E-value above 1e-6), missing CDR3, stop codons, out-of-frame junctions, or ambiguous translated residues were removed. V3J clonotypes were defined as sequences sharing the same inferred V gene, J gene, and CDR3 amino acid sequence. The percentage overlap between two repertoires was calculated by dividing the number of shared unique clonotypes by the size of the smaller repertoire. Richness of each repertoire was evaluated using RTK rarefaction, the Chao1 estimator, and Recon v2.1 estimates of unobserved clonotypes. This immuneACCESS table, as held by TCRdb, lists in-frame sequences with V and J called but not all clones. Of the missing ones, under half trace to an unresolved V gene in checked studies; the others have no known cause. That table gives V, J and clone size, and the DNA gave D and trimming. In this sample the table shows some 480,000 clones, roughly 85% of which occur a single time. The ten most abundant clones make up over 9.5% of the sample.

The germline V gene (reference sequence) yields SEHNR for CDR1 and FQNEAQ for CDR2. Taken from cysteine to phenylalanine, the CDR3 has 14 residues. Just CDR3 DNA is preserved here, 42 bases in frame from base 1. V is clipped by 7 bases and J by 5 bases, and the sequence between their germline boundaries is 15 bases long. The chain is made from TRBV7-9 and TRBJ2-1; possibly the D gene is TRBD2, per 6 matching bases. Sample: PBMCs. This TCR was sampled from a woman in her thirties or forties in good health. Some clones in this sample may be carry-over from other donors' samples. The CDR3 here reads CASNPRGSHNEQFF. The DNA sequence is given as TGTGCCAGCAACCCTCGGGGGTCCCACAATGAGCAGTTCTTC.